The 9 T cell receptor beta chains reported below all come from one sample, sequenced in a study of CD8 T cells in Susac syndrome. RNA amounts of roughly 0.45 to 1 ug underwent reverse transcription with random hexamers. TCRdb redid the calling of the immunoSEQ multiplex PCR reads with MiXCR, one entry per CDR3 protein. The sample records about 300,000 distinct CDR3 sequences, 92% being singletons. Sequences were obtained from CD4+ T cells from PBMCs. These receptor sequences come from a human donor with multiple sclerosis.

This clonotype was seen a single time. This sequence joins TRBV5-6 and TRBJ2-7; D could derive from TRBD1 or TRBD2 (5 bases each). V lost 0 bases and J 5 bases, leaving 27 bases between the germline ends. CDR1 is SGHDT and CDR2 is YYEEEE in the germline V gene. The CDR3 contains 19 residues. Here the CDR3 DNA reads TGTGCCAGCAGCTTGGTGTATGTCGGAGACCTCCATCGGGGCGACGAGCAGTACTTC. Its protein is CASSLVYVGDLHRGDEQYF.

The gene calls are TRBV12-3 or TRBV12-4 and TRBJ2-2; maybe TRBD2 (6 bases). Trimming took off 11 bases at V and 4 bases at J, with 14 bases between the two ends. The CDR3 runs to 13 residues. The CDR3, as DNA: TGTGCCTCGGGACTGCGACGCACCGGGGAGCTGTTTTTT. Translated: CASGLRRTGELFF.

In this sample, this clonotype turned up once. The chain uses TRBV20-1 and TRBJ2-5; D is unresolved. CDR1 and CDR2 from the germline V gene are DFQATT and SNEGSKA (reference sequence). The CDR3 is 11 residues long. Trimming took off 4 bases at V and 5 bases at J, with 8 bases between the two ends. The CDR3 here is CSAKPEETQYF. The CDR3 nucleotides are TGCAGTGCTAAACCTGAGGAGACCCAGTACTTC.

CDR3 DNA: TGTGCCACCAGCAACTCAGGACTAGCGGGGGGGGTCGGCAATCGAGCGCAGTATTTT. As protein: CATSNSGLAGGVGNRAQYF. The chain joins TRBV15 to TRBJ2-3, with TRBD2 matching over 15 bases. Germline assignment: CDR1 LNHNV and CDR2 YYDKDF (reference sequence). The CDR3 is 19 residues long. The junction had 18 bases not matched to a gene; V was cut back by 4 bases and J by 10 bases. The variable domain in full, with the rest retrieved from reference TRBV15 and TRBJ2-3, is DAMVIQNPRYQVTQFGKPVTLSCSQTLNHNVMYWYQQKSSQAPKLLFHYYDKDFNNEADTPDNFQSRRPNTSFCFLDIRSPGLGDTAMYLCATSNSGLAGGVGNRAQYFGPGTRLTVL.

The chain combines TRBV5-4 with TRBJ2-1; 14 bases are shared with TRBD2. The CDR3 consists of 16 residues. The V segment lost 4 bases and the J segment 6 bases; nucleotides outside the gene matches: 6. The germline V gene encodes CDR1 SGHNT and CDR2 YYREEE (reference sequence). The CDR3 loop is CASSPGTSGSLNEQFF. The DNA of the CDR3 is TGTGCCAGCAGCCCGGGGACTAGCGGGAGTCTCAATGAGCAGTTCTTC.

The chain employs TRBV19 and TRBJ1-1; tentatively, D is TRBD1 (5 bases). V lost 4 bases to trimming and J lost 0 bases, with 12 bases between them. CDR1 is LNHDA, CDR2 SQIVND, per germline (reference sequence). The CDR3 has 15 residues. CDR3 DNA: TGTGCCAGTAGTAATCCGGGGGTCATGAACACTGAAGCTTTCTTT. This encodes CASSNPGVMNTEAFF.

The V and J genes are TRBV3-1 and TRBJ2-2; D is undetermined. Trimming pared 9 bases from V and 6 bases from J, leaving 8 bases between. Germline-derived CDR1 and CDR2 are LGHDT and YNNKEL (reference sequence). The CDR3 is 11 residues long. This CDR3 is CASQGAGELFF. CDR3 nucleotide sequence: TGTGCCAGTCAAGGTGCCGGGGAGCTGTTTTTT. The full variable domain, with the rest looked up from reference TRBV3-1 and TRBJ2-2, is DTAVSQTPKYLVTQMGNDKSIKCEQNLGHDTMYWYKQDSKKFLKIMFSYNNKELIINETVPNRFSPKSPDKAHLNLHINSLELGDSAVYFCASQGAGELFFGEGSRLTVL.

The rearrangement uses TRBV5-1 and TRBJ2-7, with a tentative D call TRBD2 (6 bases). The CDR3 covers 14 residues. The ends were cut back, 3 bases at V and 4 bases at J, with 14 bases in the middle. The V gene's germline CDR1 is SGHRS and CDR2 YFSETQ. The CDR3 DNA is TGCGCCAGCAGCTCAGACGGGGGACCGTACGAGCAGTACTTC. Translated: CASSSDGGPYEQYF.

V gene TRBV5-4 combines with J gene TRBJ2-5; TRBD2 matches 11 bases. CDR3 length: 15 amino acids. Germline lookup yields CDR1 SGHNT and CDR2 YYREEE (reference sequence). Trimming cost V 3 bases and J 5 bases; bases outside gene matches: 6. The CDR3 DNA sequence: TGTGCCAGCAGCTCGGGACTAGCGGAAAGTGAGACCCAGTACTTC. Protein sequence: CASSSGLAESETQYF.